This TCR beta chain was captured in a study of shared clonotypes between healthy human individuals. Donors were healthy HIV-negative adults without recent acute infections or vaccinations. The CDR3 is 13 residues long. With 4 bases clipped from V and 5 bases from J, the junction kept 5 bases outside the gene matches. Germline assignment: CDR1 SQVTM and CDR2 ANQGSEA. Sequencing was performed with immunoSEQ multiplex PCR; in TCRdb, only in-frame clones are kept and a portion is missing. Here the sample spans about 490,000 clones, roughly 80% being singletons. V gene TRBV29-1 combines with J gene TRBJ2-7, with 10 bases matching TRBD2. The sequencing sample was made of PBMCs. The TCR originated in a woman in her forties in good health. Some clones in this sample may be carry-over from other donors' samples. CDR3 region: CSVAEREGHEQYF. The DNA of the CDR3 is TGCAGCGTTGCGGAGCGGGAGGGACACGAGCAGTACTTC.